The clone carrying this T cell receptor (beta chain) appeared a few times. Its antigen is not identified. This entry belongs to a study of T-cell memory formation after mild COVID-19. Whole-study findings and limits: Unconfirmed was the SARS-CoV-2 specificity of second-wave clones that peaked on day 37. Clones that shrank (day 15 to 85) were balanced CD4/CD8, whereas later expanders leaned CD4+.

TCRdb reanalysed the 5' RACE reads using MiXCR and keeps one entry per CDR3 protein. The data show under 400,000 distinct CDR3 sequences, 20% to 25% seen once. Trimming took off 4 bases at V and 5 bases at J, with 14 bases between the two ends. CDR1 MGHRA and CDR2 YSYEKL come from the germline V gene. This CDR3 is built from 14 residues. The chain uses TRBV4-1 and TRBJ2-5; D is uncertain. The TCR sequence derives from an adult woman who had mild COVID-19 (a few samples of this study predate the infection). Cell type and time point are not known. Sequencing used PBMCs or a T cell subset sorted from them (not recorded which). In DNA form, the CDR3 reads TGCGCCAGCAGCCTAGGGATCTATATGGAGACCCAGTACTTC. Its translation: CASSLGIYMETQYF.